In its sample, the clone carrying this TCR beta chain was seen many times. The antigen is unknown. The CDR3 extends over 14 amino acids. The V gene lost 7 bases and the J gene lost 9 bases, with 16 bases spanning the gap. Germline CDR1 reads MNHNS; CDR2 reads SASEGT. From the multiplex PCR reads, TCRdb called clonotypes with MiXCR, one entry per CDR3 protein. In the table there are around 140,000 distinct CDR3 sequences, around a third of which are singletons. These data belong to a study of breast tumors, draining lymph nodes, adjacent tissues. Overall study results and limits: Data only fit, rather than demonstrated, lymph node origin of most tumor T cells. Luminal-like breast cancer showed significantly higher tumor–nontumor repertoire similarity than basal-like. Tumor TCR diversity was below lymph nodes but above nontumor tissue.

Samples came from axillary lymph nodes draining the breast cancer. This clonotype was sampled from a female donor with breast cancer. Some clones in this sample may be carry-over from other donors' samples. Material for sequencing was axillary lymph node tissue. The rearrangement links TRBV6-1 to TRBJ1-6; TRBD1 is a possible D gene (5 bases). CDR3 sequence: CASKEVQGGSPLHF. CDR3 sequence (DNA): TGTGCCAGCAAGGAGGTCCAGGGCGGTTCACCCCTCCACTTT.